These 22 T cell receptor beta chains were all obtained from the same sample, sequenced in a study of shared clonotypes between healthy human individuals. Selected positively for CCR7 and CD45RO-negative, naive CD8 cells excluded terminally differentiated effector memory CD45RA+ cells. Profiled with immunoSEQ multiplex PCR; TCRdb holds only in-frame clones, not every one. The sample holds about 750,000 clones, roughly 92% seen once. Input material: naive CD8+ T cells sorted from blood. Receptors originate from a man between 25 and 39 years old in good health.

The V and J genes are TRBV15 and TRBJ1-3, with 7 bases that match TRBD1. V lost 5 bases, J lost 0 bases, and 7 bases stayed unmatched. The V gene's germline CDR1 is LNHNV and CDR2 YYDKDF (reference sequence). The CDR3 sequence is 16 residues long. This CDR3 is CATSPQGTISGNTIYF. CDR3 bases: TGTGCCACCAGCCCACAGGGGACGATCTCTGGAAACACCATATATTTT.

Here the CDR3 DNA reads TGTGCCAGCAGTTTTACCGGGACTAGCAGCAATGAGCAGTTCTTC. Translation: CASSFTGTSSNEQFF. This sequence joins TRBV27 and TRBJ2-7; 9 bases fit TRBD2. The J call is uncertain, as TRBJ2-1 better fits the DNA end. Germline assignment: CDR1 MNHEY and CDR2 SMNVEV (reference sequence). The CDR3 totals 15 residues.

This rearrangement joins TRBV9 to TRBJ2-3; D is undetermined. V was trimmed by 0 bases and J by 4 bases, leaving 12 bases between them. Germline values: CDR1 SGDLS, CDR2 YYNGEE. The length of the CDR3 is 15 residues. As DNA, the CDR3 is TGTGCCAGCAGCGTAGGAGTCGGCATGGCAGATACGCAGTATTTT. Residues: CASSVGVGMADTQYF.

The rearrangement joins TRBV6-5 to TRBJ1-1; D not resolved. This CDR3 is built from 13 residues. The V and J ends lost 7 bases and 1 base respectively, with 10 bases between them. CDR1 is MNHEY and CDR2 is SVGAGI in the germline V gene. This chain's CDR3 is CASKNQGNTEAFF. CDR3 nucleotides: TGTGCCAGCAAAAACCAAGGGAACACTGAAGCTTTCTTT.

The chain recombines TRBV4-1 with TRBJ1-4; D remains ambiguous. Trimming shortened V by 4 bases and J by 8 bases, and 8 bases separated the two germline ends. The germline V gene encodes CDR1 MGHRA and CDR2 YSYEKL. This CDR3 contains 12 residues. The CDR3 nucleotides are TGCGCCAGCAGCCGCAGCGCGGAAAAACTGTTTTTT. Encoded protein: CASSRSAEKLFF.

This clone was counted once. The genes are TRBV10-2 and TRBJ2-7, with 8 bases aligning to TRBD1. The CDR3 covers 13 residues. The V gene's germline CDR1 is WSHSY and CDR2 SAAADI. V lost 8 bases and J lost 5; bases outside the gene matches: 8. The CDR3 DNA is TGCGCCAGCTCAGACAGGGGTCAAAACGAGCAGTACTTC. It is translated as CASSDRGQNEQYF.

This clone appeared a single time. The chain employs TRBV5-1 and TRBJ2-7, with 13 nucleotides matching TRBD2. The germline gives CDR1 SGHRS, CDR2 YFSETQ. This CDR3 has 16 residues. With V trimmed by 3 bases and J by 3 bases, 6 bases remained unmatched. The CDR3 sequence is CASSSGLAGVLYEQYF. The CDR3 DNA reads as TGCGCCAGCAGCTCAGGACTAGCGGGAGTTCTCTACGAGCAGTACTTC.

The V gene is TRBV5-1, the J gene TRBJ2-3; 16 bases agree with TRBD2. The CDR3 covers 18 residues. Germline CDR1 and CDR2: SGHRS and YFSETQ. V shed 4 bases and J 0 bases; nucleotides not matched to a gene: 5. This CDR3 reads CASSPGTSGRGSTDTQYF. The CDR3 bases are TGCGCCAGCAGCCCAGGGACTAGCGGGAGGGGCAGCACAGATACGCAGTATTTT.

The chain employs TRBV7-9 and TRBJ1-1; D is unresolved. From germline, CDR1 is SEHNR and CDR2 FQNEAQ (reference sequence). V was shortened by 5 bases and J by 3 bases, with 7 bases between the two germline ends. This CDR3 region has 12 residues. CDR3 protein: CASSPADTEAFF. The CDR3 bases are TGTGCCAGCAGCCCTGCGGACACTGAAGCTTTCTTT. Together with reference TRBV7-9 and TRBJ1-1, the CDR3 gives the full variable domain: DTGVSQNPRHKITKRGQNVTFRCDPISEHNRLYWYRQTLGQGPEFLTYFQNEAQLEKSRLLSDRFSAERPKGSFSTLEIQRTEQGDSAMYLCASSPADTEAFFGQGTRLTVV.

V and J are TRBV4-1 and TRBJ2-1, with 7 bases lining up with TRBD2. The germline gives CDR1 MGHRA, CDR2 YSYEKL. V shed 0 bases, J shed 8 bases, and the junction held 7 bases outside the gene matches. The CDR3 is made up of 15 amino acids. Written as DNA, the CDR3 is TGCGCCAGCAGCCAAGATCCCGGGAGGATGGATGAGCAGTTCTTC. Its protein is CASSQDPGRMDEQFF.

The chain carries TRBV7-9 and TRBJ2-7; D gene unclear. Trimming took off 5 bases at V and 2 bases at J, with 19 bases between the two ends. The V gene's germline CDR1 is SEHNR and CDR2 FQNEAQ (reference sequence). The CDR3 has 16 amino acids. CDR3 DNA sequence: TGTGCCAGCAGCCCGAAACCAGGCGAAGGTGCCTACGAGCAGTACTTC. It is translated as CASSPKPGEGAYEQYF.

CDR3 residues: CASSLGEVPGHQAFF. In DNA, the CDR3 is TGTGCCAGCAGCTTAGGGGAGGTACCGGGACACCAAGCTTTCTTT. The chain combines TRBV13 with TRBJ1-1; D may be TRBD1 (6 bases). CDR1 PRHDT and CDR2 FYEKMQ come from the germline V gene (reference sequence). The CDR3 loop spans 15 amino acids. V lost 0 bases and J lost 9, with 17 bases in between. Looking up the rest from reference TRBV13 and TRBJ1-1 gives the full variable domain: AAGVIQSPRHLIKEKRETATLKCYPIPRHDTVYWYQQGPGQDPQFLISFYEKMQSDKGSIPDRFSAQQFSDYHSELNMSSLELGDSALYFCASSLGEVPGHQAFFGQGTRLTVV.

The chain employs TRBV19 and TRBJ1-5; D gene unclear. There are 15 residues in the CDR3. Trimming shortened V by 6 bases and J by 7 bases, and 19 bases separated the two germline ends. The germline V gene encodes CDR1 LNHDA and CDR2 SQIVND (reference sequence). The CDR3 DNA sequence: TGTGCCAGTAGAGCATGGGAAGGGCTGTTCCAGCCCCAGCATTTT. It codes for CASRAWEGLFQPQHF.

The chain combines TRBV6-1 with TRBJ2-5; D unresolved. Between the trimmed V and J ends, which lost 1 base and 7 bases, there was a span of 13 bases. CDR3 length: 14 amino acids. In germline, CDR1 is MNHNS, CDR2 SASEGT. The CDR3 nucleotides read TGTGCCAGCAGTGAAGATAGGCCCGTTGGGACCCAGTACTTC. Protein product: CASSEDRPVGTQYF.

The CDR3 bases are TGTGCCAGCAGCGCATCTAGGACTAGCGGGATTGCAGATACGCAGTATTTT. Translating gives CASSASRTSGIADTQYF. The chain employs TRBV9 and TRBJ2-3, with 12 bases identical to TRBD2. V was clipped by 3 bases and J by 4 bases; unmatched bases: 9. The CDR3 runs 17 residues. Germline lookup yields CDR1 SGDLS and CDR2 YYNGEE.

The chain carries TRBV11-2 and TRBJ2-5; D uncertain. CDR3 length: 16 residues. V was pared by 4 bases and J by 4 bases, with 19 bases between. Germline CDR1 and CDR2: SGHAT and FQNNGV. CDR3 DNA sequence: TGTGCCAGCAGCTCGGCAGTCCTCTCGAGTTCAGAGACCCAGTACTTC. Its translation is CASSSAVLSSSETQYF.

The rearrangement uses TRBV7-2 and TRBJ2-1; no clear D gene. Germline loops: CDR1 SGHTA, CDR2 FQGNSA. The CDR3 length is 14 residues. V was pared by 4 bases and J by 8 bases, with 15 bases between. The CDR3 loop is CASSSGRVVHEQFF. In nucleotides, the CDR3 is TGTGCCAGCAGCTCCGGTAGGGTTGTGCATGAGCAGTTCTTC.

Worth noting for this clone: Other DNA sequences in the same sample also yield this CDR3. The rearrangement links TRBV4-1 to TRBJ2-7; TRBD1 matches at 7 bases. Trimming at V came to 5 bases and at J to 2 bases, leaving 3 bases not matched to a gene. Germline V gene lookup returns CDR1 MGHRA and CDR2 YSYEKL. This CDR3 region has 13 residues. In nucleotides, the CDR3 is TGCGCCAGCAGCAGGGGGACAGCCTACGAGCAGTACTTC. The encoded protein is CASSRGTAYEQYF.

V usage is TRBV4-1 and J usage is TRBJ2-5; TRBD1 aligns across 9 bases. The CDR3 runs 18 residues. The J segment lost 1 base and the V segment lost 0 bases, leaving 9 bases of the junction unmatched. The germline V gene has CDR1 MGHRA and CDR2 YSYEKL. The DNA of the CDR3 is TGCGCCAGCAGCCAAGATTATGGGACAGGGTGGGCCCAAGAGACCCAGTACTTC. It codes for CASSQDYGTGWAQETQYF.

This chain joins TRBV7-8 and TRBJ2-2, with 16 bases that match TRBD2. The V segment lost 5 bases and the J segment 5 bases; nucleotides outside the gene matches: 8. This CDR3 region has 18 residues. Germline assignment: CDR1 SGHVS and CDR2 FQNEAQ. CDR3 residues: CASSPGLAGGPWTGELFF. CDR3 coding DNA: TGTGCCAGCAGCCCGGGACTAGCGGGAGGGCCTTGGACCGGGGAGCTGTTTTTT.

In this sample, this clone turned up once. V is TRBV9 and J is TRBJ2-3, with D hard to call. There are 13 residues in the CDR3. V lost 3 bases and J lost 0, with 5 bases in between. The V gene's germline CDR1 is SGDLS and CDR2 YYNGEE. CDR3 nucleotides: TGTGCCAGCAGCGAGACTAGCACAGATACGCAGTATTTT. Its translation is CASSETSTDTQYF.

The V gene is TRBV7-9, the J gene TRBJ2-2; 11 bases agree with TRBD2. The V and J ends lost 5 bases and 2 bases, in that order; junction bases with no gene match: 10. The CDR3 spans 18 residues. Germline V gives CDR1 SEHNR, CDR2 FQNEAQ (reference sequence). DNA of the CDR3: TGTGCCAGCAGCCCTCCCTTGACTAGCGGGACCAACACCGGGGAGCTGTTTTTT. Its protein is CASSPPLTSGTNTGELFF. The variable domain in full, completed from reference TRBV7-9 and TRBJ2-2, reads DTGVSQNPRHKITKRGQNVTFRCDPISEHNRLYWYRQTLGQGPEFLTYFQNEAQLEKSRLLSDRFSAERPKGSFSTLEIQRTEQGDSAMYLCASSPPLTSGTNTGELFFGEGSRLTVL.